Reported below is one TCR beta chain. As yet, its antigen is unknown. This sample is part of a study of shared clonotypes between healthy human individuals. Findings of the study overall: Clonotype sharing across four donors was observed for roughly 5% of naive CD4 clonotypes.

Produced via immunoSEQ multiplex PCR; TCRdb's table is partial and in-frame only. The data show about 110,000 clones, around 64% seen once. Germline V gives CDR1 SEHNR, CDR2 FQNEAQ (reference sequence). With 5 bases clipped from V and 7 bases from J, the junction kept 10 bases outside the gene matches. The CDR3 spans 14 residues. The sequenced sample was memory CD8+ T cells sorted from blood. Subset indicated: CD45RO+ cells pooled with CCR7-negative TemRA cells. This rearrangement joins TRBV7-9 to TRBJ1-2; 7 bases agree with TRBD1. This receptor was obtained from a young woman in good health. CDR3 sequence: CASSPILGQLGYTF. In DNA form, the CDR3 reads TGTGCCAGCAGCCCAATATTGGGACAGCTTGGCTACACCTTC.